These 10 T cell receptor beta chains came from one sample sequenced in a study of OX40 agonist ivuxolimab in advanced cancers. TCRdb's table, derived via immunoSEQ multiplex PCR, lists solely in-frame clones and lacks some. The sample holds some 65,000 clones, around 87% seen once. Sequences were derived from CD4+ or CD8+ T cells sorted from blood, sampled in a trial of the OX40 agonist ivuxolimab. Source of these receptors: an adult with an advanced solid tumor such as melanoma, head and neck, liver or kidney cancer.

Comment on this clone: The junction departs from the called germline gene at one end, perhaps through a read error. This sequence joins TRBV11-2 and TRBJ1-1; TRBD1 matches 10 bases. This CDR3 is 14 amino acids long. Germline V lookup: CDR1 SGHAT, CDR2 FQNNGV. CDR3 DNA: TGTGCCAGCAGCGTAGACAGGGGGCTTACTGAAGCTTTCTTT. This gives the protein CASSVDRGLTEAFF.

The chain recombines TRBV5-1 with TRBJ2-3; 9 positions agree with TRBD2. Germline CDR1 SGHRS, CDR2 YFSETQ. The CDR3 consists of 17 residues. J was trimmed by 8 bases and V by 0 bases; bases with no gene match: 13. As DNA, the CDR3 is TGCGCCAGCAGCTTGGCCCGTCAGCGGGGGGCCACTGGTACGCAGTATTTT. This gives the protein CASSLARQRGATGTQYF.

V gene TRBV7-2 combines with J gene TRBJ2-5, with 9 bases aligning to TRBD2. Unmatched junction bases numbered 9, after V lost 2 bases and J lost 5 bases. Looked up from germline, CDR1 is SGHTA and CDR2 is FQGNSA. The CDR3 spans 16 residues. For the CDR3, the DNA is TGTGCCAGCAGCTTAAAAGGCGGGAGGGCAGGGGAGACCCAGTACTTC. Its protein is CASSLKGGRAGETQYF.

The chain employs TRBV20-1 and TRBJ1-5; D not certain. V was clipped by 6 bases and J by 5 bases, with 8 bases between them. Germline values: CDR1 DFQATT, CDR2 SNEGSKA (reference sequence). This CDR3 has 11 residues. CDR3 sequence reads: CSALRDQPQHF. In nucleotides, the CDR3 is TGCAGTGCACTGAGGGATCAGCCCCAGCATTTT.

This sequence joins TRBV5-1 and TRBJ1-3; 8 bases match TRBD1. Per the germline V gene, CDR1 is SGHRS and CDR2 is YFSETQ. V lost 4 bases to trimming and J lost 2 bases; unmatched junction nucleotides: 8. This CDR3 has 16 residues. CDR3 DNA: TGCGCCAGCAGCATGACAGGGGAGGTTGCTGGAAACACCATATATTTT. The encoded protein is CASSMTGEVAGNTIYF. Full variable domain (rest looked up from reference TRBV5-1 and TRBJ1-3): KAGVTQTPRYLIKTRGQQVTLSCSPISGHRSVSWYQQTPGQGLQFLFEYFSETQRNKGNFPGRFSGRQFSNSRSEMNVSTLELGDSALYLCASSMTGEVAGNTIYFGEGSWLTVV.

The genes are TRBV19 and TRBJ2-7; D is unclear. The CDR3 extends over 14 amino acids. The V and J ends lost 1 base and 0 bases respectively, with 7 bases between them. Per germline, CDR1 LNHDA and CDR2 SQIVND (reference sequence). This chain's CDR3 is CASSIGTVSYEQYF. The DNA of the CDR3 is TGTGCCAGTAGTATAGGGACGGTCTCCTACGAGCAGTACTTC.

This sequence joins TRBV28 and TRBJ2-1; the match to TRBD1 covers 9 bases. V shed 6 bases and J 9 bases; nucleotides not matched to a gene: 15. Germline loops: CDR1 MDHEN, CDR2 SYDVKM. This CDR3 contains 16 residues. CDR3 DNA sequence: TGTGCCAGCAGGAGAACCGGGACAGGGAGCTACGGTGAGCAGTTCTTC. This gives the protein CASRRTGTGSYGEQFF.

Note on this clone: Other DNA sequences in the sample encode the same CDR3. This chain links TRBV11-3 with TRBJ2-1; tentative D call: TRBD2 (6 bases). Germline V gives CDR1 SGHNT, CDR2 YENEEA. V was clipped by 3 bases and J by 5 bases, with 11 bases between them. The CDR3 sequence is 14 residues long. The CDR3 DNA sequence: TGTGCCAGCAGCTTGGGGGGTACGAACAATGAGCAGTTCTTC. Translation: CASSLGGTNNEQFF.

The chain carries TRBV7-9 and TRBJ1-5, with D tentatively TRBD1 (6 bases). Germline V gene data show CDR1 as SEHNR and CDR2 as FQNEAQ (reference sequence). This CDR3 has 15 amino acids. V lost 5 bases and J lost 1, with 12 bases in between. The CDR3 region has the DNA TGTGCCAGCAGCGTCGGACAGCAAAGCAATCAGCCCCAGCATTTT. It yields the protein CASSVGQQSNQPQHF.

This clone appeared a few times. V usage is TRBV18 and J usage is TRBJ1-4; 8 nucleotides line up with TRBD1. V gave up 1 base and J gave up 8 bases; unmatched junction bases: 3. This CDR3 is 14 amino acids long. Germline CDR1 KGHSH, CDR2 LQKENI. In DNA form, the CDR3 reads TGTGCCAGCTCACCACGGACAGGGTCCGAAAAACTGTTTTTT. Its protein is CASSPRTGSEKLFF.